Only a few counts were recorded for the clone carrying this TCR beta chain. The antigen is unknown. This sample also contains other DNA sequences that code for the same CDR3. TCRdb's copy holds only in-frame clones and misses some; the assay was immunoSEQ multiplex PCR. The data contain fewer than 60,000 clones, 65% to 85% of them singletons. The source of the sample is a study of graft-versus-host responses after intestinal transplantation. Study details: Each patient got anti-thymocyte globulin induction, then tacrolimus and steroids for approximately 3 years.

CDR3 length: 15 amino acids. CDR1 MNHNS and CDR2 SASEGT come from the germline V gene. The junction had 1 base not matched to a gene; V was cut back by 2 bases and J by 2 bases. The TCR sequence derives from a human donor who was the organ donor for an intestinal transplant. The sequencing here drew on unstimulated CD4+ T cells sorted from spleen or lymph node cells, taken before transplant. The V gene is TRBV6-1, the J gene TRBJ2-5, with 11 bases matching TRBD2. The CDR3 reads CASSELAGGQETQYF. The DNA of the CDR3 is TGTGCCAGCAGTGAATTAGCGGGGGGGCAAGAGACCCAGTACTTC.